The 5 T cell receptor beta chains in this list originate from one sample, sequenced in a study of CD8 T cells in Susac syndrome (dated by TCRdb to between 2019 and 2020). The method behind the library was the immunoSEQ multiplex PCR assay. RNA was extracted with the RNeasy kit and 0.5 to 1 ug was reverse transcribed using random hexamers. TCRdb itself trimmed the public reads at Q25 with fastp, ran MiXCR and retained productive beta chains. Every distinct CDR3 protein forms one entry, paired with its most common genes and DNA. This sample lists around 190,000 distinct CDR3 sequences; 90% to 95% were detected once. The top ten constitute about 0.15% of the sample. Specimen: CD8+ T cells from PBMCs. The receptor source for this set is a human donor with multiple sclerosis.

The chain is built from TRBV6-5 and TRBJ2-7, with TRBD1 matching 8 bases. Germline V gene lookup returns CDR1 MNHEY and CDR2 SVGAGI. The CDR3 covers 13 residues. The V gene end was trimmed by 2 bases and the J gene end by 3 bases; junction bases not matched to a gene: 0. The CDR3 sequence: CASSYTGGYEQYF. The CDR3 DNA follows: TGTGCCAGCAGTTACACAGGGGGCTACGAGCAGTACTTC.

The chain uses TRBV27 and TRBJ2-5; D is perhaps TRBD2 (5 bases). With 8 bases removed from V and 5 bases from J, the gap between germline ends came to 15 bases. This CDR3 is 13 amino acids long. The germline V gene encodes CDR1 MNHEY and CDR2 SMNVEV (reference sequence). The CDR3 protein is CASGGDVKETQYF. Written as DNA, the CDR3 is TGTGCCAGCGGAGGAGACGTCAAGGAGACCCAGTACTTC.

The chain uses TRBV3-1 and TRBJ1-5; D gene ambiguous. The CDR3 runs 14 residues. Trimming took 1 base from V and 4 from J, leaving 8 bases between them. Germline V gives CDR1 LGHDT, CDR2 YNNKEL (reference sequence). The CDR3 protein is CASSQVGRNQPQHF. CDR3 sequence (DNA): TGTGCCAGCAGCCAAGTCGGAAGAAATCAGCCCCAGCATTTT.

The chain has TRBV9 and TRBJ2-7; no clear D gene. Deletions cut 4 bases from V and 6 bases from J, with 11 bases between. The CDR3 spans 12 residues. Germline values: CDR1 SGDLS, CDR2 YYNGEE. The CDR3 is CASSPDLGEQYF. DNA of the CDR3: TGTGCCAGCAGCCCTGATTTGGGCGAGCAGTACTTC. Full variable domain (remainder filled in from reference TRBV9 and TRBJ2-7): DSGVTQTPKHLITATGQRVTLRCSPRSGDLSVYWYQQSLDQGLQFLIQYYNGEERAKGNILERFSAQQFPDLHSELNLSSLELGDSALYFCASSPDLGEQYFGPGTRLTVT.

The CDR3: CASSLGGRQGDYEKLFF. In nucleotides, the CDR3 is TGTGCCAGCAGCTTAGGGGGCAGACAGGGTGATTACGAAAAACTGTTTTTT. This rearrangement joins TRBV11-2 to TRBJ1-4; TRBD1 matches at 7 bases. The CDR3 spans 17 residues. Germline V lookup: CDR1 SGHAT, CDR2 FQNNGV. Trimming at V came to 1 base and at J to 8 bases, leaving 13 bases not matched to a gene.